This note documents a single TCR beta chain sequence. Its antigen remains unidentified. No base-level quality is on record; no much larger clone is a single base apart. This entry is derived from a study of shared clonotypes between healthy human individuals (dated by TCRdb to 2018 to 2020). General notes on the study: The cohort included three men and a couple of women between 18 and 49 years of age. To increase sequencing depth and limit assay-specific biases, different laboratories used diverse techniques to prepare libraries and sequence TCR repertoires. For each donor, CD4 naive and CD4 memory were each given three plates, CD8 naive was given two plates, and CD8 memory was given one plate. The study deeply sequenced blood TCR repertoires of about 5 healthy adults to estimate repertoire size and the extent of clonotype sharing between individuals. Leukapheresis yielded between about 0.8 and 9.5 billion PBMCs per donor. General conclusions and limits of the study: Based on pairwise subsampling, the degree of clonotype sharing among donors was expected to be affected by sequencing depth. The small number of donors limited the genetic and exposure-history diversity represented. Incomplete sequencing was indicated by rarefaction of sorted-subset datasets, despite the large sequencing depth. Naive subsets generally had larger estimated clonotype richness than memory subsets did. Across a handful of donors, 4.5% to 6.5% of naive CD4, over 3% of naive CD8, roughly 2.2% of memory CD4, and about 0.4% of memory CD8 clonotypes were shared. Compared with non-shared clonotypes, the clonotypes found in all four sorted-subset donors had higher generation probabilities. Sampling was restricted to blood, and TCR repertoires in tissues likely differ from the TCR repertoires found in blood.

Reading from cysteine to phenylalanine, the CDR3 counts 15 amino acids. Only the CDR3 part of the read is kept: 45 bases, read in frame from the first base. CDR1 and CDR2 are read off the germline V gene as SGDLS and YYNGEE. The germline ends are 10 bases apart after V is trimmed by 1 base and J by 3 bases. The donors were healthy, HIV-negative adults who had no recently reported acute infections or vaccinations. Only Caucasian adults living in Nashville, Tennessee, USA were represented among the donors. CD4+ T cells were enriched through magnetic negative selection, after which naive cells were positively selected on CD45RA and the remaining negative fraction served as the memory subset. Blood was obtained by leukapheresis, after which PBMCs were separated by Ficoll-Histopaque density gradient centrifugation and cryopreserved in liquid nitrogen vapor phase. Analytical flow cytometry was used to check the purity and quantity of each magnetically sorted T cell population. Genomic DNA was isolated from every sorted fraction and measured by UV absorbance on a Nanodrop 2000c.

Using the deep immunoSEQ assay, multiplex PCR amplified TCR CDR3 regions from genomic DNA. Genomic DNA extracted from each cell subset was distributed evenly over all wells of several immunoSEQ 96-well plates, and each plate served as one replicate. Each replicate PCR for sorted subsets received roughly 0.2 ug genomic DNA, equal to tens of thousands of T cell genomes. Purified libraries were quantified with a Qubit 3.0 fluorometer, sized on a Bioanalyzer 2100, and re-quantified with the KAPA Library Quantification kit. Every immunoSEQ 96-well plate was sequenced on a dedicated single-read 150-cycle Illumina NextSeq 550 flow cell. The study's own analysis went as follows. Because the immunoSEQ output held only junctional sequences and lacked quality scores, the filtering could not match the filtering applied to full-length reads. To assign V/J genes and CDR3, sequences were annotated using PyIR, a Python wrapper for IgBLAST v1.9, with IMGT germline references. Reads were removed for weak V/J assignments (E-value above 1e-6), missing CDR3, stop codons, out-of-frame junctions, or ambiguous translated residues. V3J clonotypes were defined as sequences sharing an identical inferred V gene, J gene, and CDR3 amino acid sequence. The percentage overlap between two repertoires was calculated by dividing the number of shared unique clonotypes by the size of the smaller repertoire. RTK rarefaction, the Chao1 estimator, and Recon v2.1 estimates of unobserved clonotypes were used to assess repertoire richness. OLGA was used to compute generation probabilities for all TCRbeta clonotypes that the gDNA method yielded from four donors. The table was pulled from immuneACCESS by TCRdb, which kept in-frame rearrangements only. Such tables lose some clones; where checked, under half of the loss comes from unresolved V genes, and the rest has no known cause. Clonal size and the V and J genes are those of that table, whereas D and trimming came from the DNA. In all, the sample holds around 2,000,000 clones, and 85% to 95% of those were seen once. 0.13% of the sample comes from the top ten.

The receptor was derived from a man aged 18 to 35 in good health. Sequencing was performed on naive CD4+ T cells sorted from blood. Reading the label with the study, this specimen's cell subset or site is: CD45RA+ positively selected. The chain is assembled from TRBV9 and TRBJ1-4, with TRBD1 as a weak D call on 6 bases. The nucleotides are TGTGCCAGCAGCGTAATGCAGGGGCCTAATGAAAAACTGTTTTTT. Its amino acids are CASSVMQGPNEKLFF.